This T cell receptor beta chain was captured by sequencing in a study of identical twins (dated by TCRdb to the mid-2010s). Regarding the research as a whole: The study deep-sequenced TCR alpha and beta repertoires from monozygotic twins, unrelated adults of various ages and cord blood to test whether fetal clonotypes persist. To rule out contamination, the twin experiments were replicated at different times with different library preparation protocols. The paper as a whole reports these results and caveats: Conclusions relied on cross-sectional statistical analysis, since the same donors could not be followed over many years. Compared with coincidental sharing between unrelated individuals, an excess of low generation-probability sequences was observed among out-of-frame TCR alpha sequences shared between twins. In beta out-of-frame sequences, excess twin sharing was weaker, because having fewer shared sequences lowered the signal-to-noise ratio. In monozygotic twins, out-of-frame TCR alpha sharing was systematically underestimated by recombination models, although the models agreed with sharing between unrelated individuals. Invariant T cells such as MAIT and iNKT could partly confound zero-insertion analyses, although diverse VJ usage argued against such confounding for most clonotypes. Abundant cord blood beta clonotypes had fewer insertions, young adult naive repertoires showed a similar but weaker trend, and memory repertoires showed no such trend.

Every donor was a healthy Caucasian. Three pairs of female monozygotic twins, all aged roughly 18 to 29 years, were included in the twin cohort. RNA for TCR libraries was isolated from peripheral blood mononuclear cells. At the junction V is shortened by 7 bases and J by 6 bases, with 23 bases in between. Including cysteine and phenylalanine, the CDR3 has 16 amino acids. Only the CDR3 DNA stays, 48 bases, in frame from base 1. The germline V gene sets CDR1 to MNHEY and CDR2 to SVGEGT. The receptor library was made with 5' RACE. Instrument on record: Illumina HiSeq 2000. A universal primer binding site was added through template switching, and the final cDNA carried a unique molecular identifier so that TCR cDNA molecules could be counted accurately. Specific primers in the conserved constant-segment region were used to synthesize first-strand cDNA for TCR alpha and beta chains. To control for contamination, every cDNA library carried two barcodes: a SMART-Mk sample barcode plus Illumina barcodes. TruSeq adapter sequences and Illumina sample barcodes were added in two successive PCR steps. The TCR alpha and beta cDNA libraries were sequenced on the Illumina HiSeq platform using custom primers. The original pipeline was this. MiGEC processed the raw reads to extract unique molecular identifiers, while MiXCR was used to determine the CDR3 positions. For each individual, recombination models were inferred using an EM algorithm with the repgenHMM and IGoR tools. Shared clonotype analysis was performed with the tcR package in R, normalizing sharing by the product of cloneset sizes. To study raw recombination without the effects of thymic and clonal selection, out-of-frame nonproductive sequences were analyzed. In-frame beta chains were kept once TCRdb had trimmed the public reads at Q25 with fastp and called clones with MiXCR. Each entry merges the rows of one CDR3 protein and shows their most common DNA and genes. The V and J calls were determined by TCRdb, not by the authors. The sample yields about 890,000 distinct CDR3 sequences; roughly an eighth were counted once. The ten largest clones take up around 1.5% of the sample.

This clonotype turned up a few times. Its recognized antigen is unknown. Base quality data are lacking; no much larger clone is found one base away. These data were likewise used in another study, on yellow fever vaccine responses in identical twins. As the second paper documents: The T cell response to vaccination in identical twins was reported by the authors to appear partly convergent and partly personalized. In identical twins, the study followed T cell clones that responded to the vaccine with precision.

The clonotype comes from a woman between 18 and 29 years old in good health. The rearrangement combines TRBV6-2 or TRBV6-3 with TRBJ2-3; a tentative D call is TRBD2 (6 bases match). The source material was PBMCs. The CDR3 sequence is CASNRPGTRNQDTQYF. Read as DNA, the sequence is TGTGCCAGCAACCGCCCCGGGACTCGAAATCAGGATACGCAGTATTTT.